One and the same sample provided the 17 T cell receptor beta chains below, sequenced in a study of blood T cell repertoires in COVID-19. The table came from immunoSEQ multiplex PCR; TCRdb's copy has only in-frame clones and leaves some out. The sample comprises about 200,000 clones, less than 90% of which are singletons, and less than 0.75% rests with the top ten. Sequencing input: peripheral blood. These TCRs come from a man aged 35 to 55 with acute or convalescent COVID-19.

This clone has a single count. This sequence joins TRBV27 and TRBJ2-1; TRBD2 is a possible D gene (7 bases). CDR1 is MNHEY, CDR2 SMNVEV, per germline (reference sequence). V shed 8 bases and J shed 0 bases, with 14 bases lying between them. This CDR3 has 15 amino acids. The CDR3 DNA sequence: TGTGCCAGCCGCGGGGGCGGAAACTCCTACAATGAGCAGTTCTTC. Its protein is CASRGGGNSYNEQFF.

The chain couples TRBV7-9 to TRBJ2-2, with D possibly TRBD2 on 5 matching bases. Germline-derived CDR1 and CDR2 are SEHNR and FQNEAQ (reference sequence). This CDR3 is built from 18 residues. With 4 bases removed from V and 1 base from J, the gap between germline ends came to 19 bases. DNA for the CDR3: TGTGCCAGCAGCTCCTATTTCGGTAGCGCAGGGAACACCGGGGAGCTGTTTTTT. Protein: CASSSYFGSAGNTGELFF. Together with reference TRBV7-9 and TRBJ2-2, the CDR3 gives the full variable domain: DTGVSQNPRHKITKRGQNVTFRCDPISEHNRLYWYRQTLGQGPEFLTYFQNEAQLEKSRLLSDRFSAERPKGSFSTLEIQRTEQGDSAMYLCASSSYFGSAGNTGELFFGEGSRLTVL.

The chain has TRBV27 and TRBJ1-5; no clear D. Germline V gene lookup returns CDR1 MNHEY and CDR2 SMNVEV (reference sequence). V lost 4 bases to trimming and J lost 7 bases, with 23 bases between them. This CDR3 has 17 amino acids. The CDR3 coding sequence is TGTGCCAGCAGTTCCTCCCGGGAGGCACTCTCGGGACAGCCCCAGCATTTT. It encodes CASSSSREALSGQPQHF.

This rearrangement joins TRBV19 to TRBJ2-5, with TRBD2 matching over 9 bases. There are 16 residues in the CDR3. The junction had 11 bases not matched to a gene; V was cut back by 7 bases and J by 2 bases. From germline, CDR1 is LNHDA and CDR2 SQIVND (reference sequence). The CDR3 nucleotides are TGTGCCAGTACCATGGAGGCGGGAGGGTTGCAAGAGACCCAGTACTTC. Translation gives CASTMEAGGLQETQYF.

The rearrangement uses TRBV7-3 and TRBJ1-1, with D tentatively TRBD1 (5 bases). The length of the CDR3 is 12 residues. Per germline, CDR1 SGHTA and CDR2 FQGTGA. V was shortened by 5 bases and J by 13 bases, with 17 bases between the two germline ends. CDR3 region: CASSPEGGTLFF. CDR3 bases: TGTGCCAGCAGCCCGGAGGGCGGGACTCTTTTCTTT.

The sample holds a few counts of this clone. CDR3 sequence: CASSQDRRIGLAEGAGELFF. DNA of the CDR3: TGCGCCAGCAGCCAAGATAGGCGGATCGGACTAGCGGAGGGGGCCGGGGAGCTGTTTTTT. The V call is TRBV4-1, the J call TRBJ2-2; TRBD2 matches at 10 bases. V was pared by 0 bases and J by 6 bases, with 16 bases of the junction left unmatched. This CDR3 has 20 amino acids. Germline values: CDR1 MGHRA, CDR2 YSYEKL.

J is TRBJ1-6 and V is TRBV7-2, with a tentative D call TRBD1 (6 bases). The CDR3 has 15 amino acids. V lost 1 base and J 6 bases, leaving 10 bases between the germline ends. Germline CDR1 reads SGHTA; CDR2 reads FQGNSA. In DNA, the CDR3 is TGTGCCAGCAGCTTAGATGGGACACCTAATTCACCCCTCCACTTT. Its translation is CASSLDGTPNSPLHF. Supplemented by reference TRBV7-2 and TRBJ1-6, the full variable domain reads GAGVSQSPSNKVTEKGKDVELRCDPISGHTALYWYRQSLGQGLEFLIYFQGNSAPDKSGLPSDRFSAERTGGSVSTLTIQRTQQEDSAVYLCASSLDGTPNSPLHFGNGTRLTVT.

With respect to this clone: In the same sample, other DNA sequences code for this CDR3. The rearrangement links TRBV7-9 to TRBJ2-5; TRBD2 is a possible D gene (6 bases). The CDR3 runs 12 residues. The V end was cut by 3 bases, the J end by 5 bases, with 7 bases between. The germline CDR1 and CDR2 sequences are SEHNR and FQNEAQ (reference sequence). The CDR3 here is CASSFGGETQYF. CDR3 DNA sequence: TGTGCCAGCAGCTTCGGGGGTGAGACCCAGTACTTC.

This clone was seen only once. The chain links TRBV4-1 to TRBJ2-7, with 7 bases aligning to TRBD2. In germline, CDR1 is MGHRA, CDR2 YSYEKL. The junction had 5 bases not matched to a gene; V was cut back by 1 base and J by 2 bases. The CDR3 contains 15 residues. In DNA form, the CDR3 reads TGCGCCAGCAGCCAAGGCCCCGGGACTACCTACGAGCAGTACTTC. This translates into CASSQGPGTTYEQYF.

V gene TRBV5-1 combines with J gene TRBJ2-3; TRBD2 matches 14 bases. Germline lookup yields CDR1 SGHRS and CDR2 YFSETQ. The CDR3 is 17 residues long. V lost 0 bases and J lost 7; bases outside the gene matches: 7. CDR3 nucleotides: TGCGCCAGCAGCTTGGCCGGACTAGCGGGGGGACAGAATACGCAGTATTTT. Amino acid sequence: CASSLAGLAGGQNTQYF.

In DNA, the CDR3 is TGTGCCAGCAGCGTCTCCCCCTCACCGGGACAGACGGACACCTTC. It specifies CASSVSPSPGQTDTF. The chain has TRBV9 and TRBJ1-2; 7 bases agree with TRBD1. This CDR3 comprises 15 residues. V lost 2 bases to trimming and J lost 12 bases; unmatched junction nucleotides: 16. Germline V lookup: CDR1 SGDLS, CDR2 YYNGEE.

V usage is TRBV2 and J usage is TRBJ2-5; TRBD2 matches at 7 bases. With V trimmed by 2 bases and J by 7 bases, 7 bases remained unmatched. This CDR3 contains 14 residues. Germline-derived CDR1 and CDR2 are SNHLY and FYNNEI. The DNA of the CDR3 is TGTGCCAGCAGTGAACGGACTTCGGGGGGGACCCAGTACTTC. Protein product: CASSERTSGGTQYF.

The chain recombines TRBV5-1 with TRBJ2-7; D might be TRBD1 (6 bases). V gave up 4 bases and J gave up 7 bases, with 18 bases separating them. CDR1 and CDR2 from the germline V gene are SGHRS and YFSETQ. The CDR3 is 14 amino acids. In DNA, the CDR3 is TGCGCCAGCAGCGTGGAACCCTACAGGGCAGAGCAGTACTTC. It is translated as CASSVEPYRAEQYF.

This clone was counted only a few times. This chain links TRBV27 with TRBJ2-7; tentatively, D is TRBD2 (5 bases). The length of the CDR3 is 13 residues. The V and J ends lost 1 base and 7 bases respectively, with 11 bases between them. Germline CDR1 is MNHEY and CDR2 is SMNVEV (reference sequence). CDR3 sequence: CASSLWVTGEQYF. DNA for the CDR3: TGTGCCAGCAGTTTATGGGTAACGGGGGAGCAGTACTTC.

This chain links TRBV4-3 with TRBJ1-2; possibly TRBD1 for D (5 bases). The length of the CDR3 is 14 residues. Germline CDR1 and CDR2: LGHNA and YSLEER. Trimming cost V 1 base and J 4 bases, with 10 bases left between them. CDR3 loop: CASSQVEGIYGYTF. The CDR3 DNA is TGCGCCAGCAGCCAAGTGGAGGGGATCTATGGCTACACCTTC.

The CDR3 region is CASSLSSGYGYTF. The DNA of the CDR3 is TGCGCCAGCAGCTTGTCTAGCGGGTATGGCTACACCTTC. The rearrangement uses TRBV5-1 and TRBJ1-2; D remains unclear. CDR1 is SGHRS, CDR2 YFSETQ, per germline. The CDR3 contains 13 residues. Trimming pared 1 base from V and 5 bases from J, leaving 9 bases between.

J is TRBJ2-2 and V is TRBV25-1; TRBD2 might be the D (7 bases). Per the germline V gene, CDR1 is MGHDK and CDR2 is SYGVNS. The CDR3 extends over 17 amino acids. V lost 1 base and J lost 3, with 15 bases in between. The CDR3 DNA reads TGTGCCAGCAGTGAATGGGAGGGGGGCAGGGACACCGGGGAGCTGTTTTTT. It yields the protein CASSEWEGGRDTGELFF.